This entry is about one TCR beta chain. The antigen is not known. Amplifying from RNA transcripts, the study obtained TCR beta CDR3 regions. A first-round RT-PCR used HTBI primers, followed by a second-round multiplex PCR. Using its own MiXCR run on the multiplex PCR reads, TCRdb lists one record per CDR3 protein. The sample contains 660,000 or so distinct CDR3 sequences, 35% to 50% of which appear only once. Ineligible for inclusion were patients with other autoimmune diseases, uncontrolled infections, pregnancy or lactation. Isolation of PBMCs was performed using around 9.1 ml of fresh peripheral blood. The data were obtained in a study of Graves' ophthalmopathy and Graves' hyperthyroidism. Across the study: Ahead of any treatment, peripheral blood was obtained at the initial diagnosis.

General study results and limits: Detection in blood was also observed for most expanded thyroid clonotypes above 0.001 frequency.

Trimming cost V 4 bases and J 6 bases, with 14 bases left between them. Germline lookup yields CDR1 SGDLS and CDR2 YYNGEE. The CDR3 consists of 13 residues. This sequence originates from an adult man with Graves' ophthalmopathy. The material sequenced was peripheral blood. V usage is TRBV9 and J usage is TRBJ2-7; D is undetermined. The CDR3 DNA is TGTGCCAGCAGCCTAGGAGACTTCGGCGAGCAGTACTTC. This encodes CASSLGDFGEQYF.